This passage covers 14 T cell receptor beta chains from one sample sequenced in a study of tissue T cells after allogeneic stem cell transplantation. Time point indicated: mouse harvest day 14 after allogeneic transplant. The graft held 10^6 splenic CD5+ T cells and 10^7 T-cell-depleted bone marrow cells. Sequenced by immunoSEQ multiplex PCR; TCRdb stores in-frame clones only, minus some. The data show about 2,700 clones, around 52% seen once. The specimen was gut tissue. The receptors come from a female BALB/c mouse given C57BL/6 T cells with graft-versus-host disease after an allogeneic hematopoietic cell transplant.

Details on this clone: Germline and genes here are mouse. The CDR3 end is not reached by the read, which stops 1 residue before it; the germline J gene fills it in. The chain is built from TRBV3 and TRBJ2-5; 9 positions agree with TRBD2. This CDR3 has 15 residues. Germline CDR1 and CDR2: SNHLY and FYNGKV (reference sequence). Trimming removed 1 base from V and 3 bases from J; junction bases left unmatched: 2. This CDR3 reads CASSLVWGGQDTQYF. CDR3 DNA (partial): TGTGCCAGCAGCTTAGTCTGGGGGGGTCAAGACACCCAGTAC.

To note about this clone: Genes and germline come from the mouse. The read finishes 1 residue shy of the CDR3 end, and the germline J gene is used to complete it. V usage is TRBV16 and J usage is TRBJ2-4; tentative D call: TRBD1 (6 bases). Trimming shortened V by 0 bases and J by 8 bases, and 6 bases separated the two germline ends. This CDR3 is built from 12 residues. The germline gives CDR1 SGHSA, CDR2 FRNQAP. Here the CDR3 reads CASSLDRGTLYF. CDR3 DNA, as far as it was read: TGTGCAAGCAGCTTAGACAGGGGCACCTTGTAC.

A remark on this clone: The gene names given are mouse names. The read ends 1 residue shy of where the CDR3 ends; the end is completed using the germline J gene. The V gene is TRBV12-1, the J gene TRBJ1-2, with D uncertain. CDR3 length equals 13 residues. In germline, CDR1 is SGHSN, CDR2 HYEKVE. V was pared by 0 bases and J by 1 base, with 5 bases between. The part of the CDR3 DNA that was read is TGTGCCAGCTCTCTCGACCGAAACTCCGACTACACC. This encodes CASSLDRNSDYT. The complete CDR3 sequence is CASSLDRNSDYTF.

In its sample, this clone ranks as large. The genes are named according to mouse. Read sequence stops 1 residue before the CDR3 end, and the germline J gene provides the missing end. The V gene is TRBV19, the J gene TRBJ1-4, with D possibly being TRBD1 (5 bases). The germline V gene encodes CDR1 FNHDT and CDR2 SITEND (reference sequence). The CDR3 is 14 amino acids. Between the trimmed V and J ends, which lost 2 bases and 3 bases, there was a span of 8 bases. CDR3: CASSIGGANERLFF. Incomplete CDR3 DNA: TGTGCCAGCAGTATCGGGGGGGCCAACGAAAGATTATTT.

On this clone itself: Gene names are mouse gene names. The read ends 1 residue before the CDR3 terminus; that terminus is restored from the germline J gene. The same CDR3 can be traced to other DNA sequences in this sample. The gene calls are TRBV16 and TRBJ2-7; no firm D call. Germline loops: CDR1 SGHSA, CDR2 FRNQAP. V gave up 0 bases and J gave up 7 bases, with 4 bases separating them. The CDR3 runs 11 residues. The CDR3 reads CASSLDYEQYF. The sequenced part of the CDR3 DNA is TGTGCAAGCAGCTTAGACTACGAACAGTAC.

A word on this clone: Mouse names are used for the genes. The read terminates 1 residue ahead of where the CDR3 ends, so the germline J gene completes it. This chain joins TRBV1 and TRBJ2-1, with D maybe TRBD2 (7 bases). The CDR3 is 14 residues long. The germline CDR1 and CDR2 sequences are NSQYPW and LRSPGD (reference sequence). V was shortened by 3 bases and J by 2 bases, with 8 bases between the two germline ends. The sequenced part of the CDR3 DNA is TGCACCTGCAGTGCTGGGGGGCACTATGCTGAGCAGTTC. It is translated as CTCSAGGHYAEQF. The full CDR3 protein is CTCSAGGHYAEQFF.

In this sample, this clone turned up a few times. Each gene name is a mouse one. Read sequence stops 1 residue before the CDR3 end, and the germline J gene provides the missing end. The chain is built from TRBV13-3 and TRBJ2-3, with unresolved D. The germline V and J ends were trimmed by 0 bases and 0 bases, with 5 bases remaining between them. This CDR3 comprises 14 residues. Germline assignment: CDR1 NNHDY and CDR2 SYVADS. CDR3 DNA (partial): TGTGCCAGCAGTGATGTGGGTAGTGCAGAAACGCTGTAT. This gives the protein CASSDVGSAETLY. In full, the CDR3 reads CASSDVGSAETLYF.

This clone was picked up a small number of times. The genes are named according to mouse. The observed sequence ends 1 residue before the CDR3 terminus, with the missing tail filled in from the germline J gene. The J gene is TRBJ2-7, the V gene TRBV29, with TRBD1 matching over 10 bases. Germline V lookup: CDR1 MSHET, CDR2 SYDVDS. The CDR3 sequence is 13 residues long. V dropped 6 bases and J dropped 7; count of bases not matched to a gene: 6. CDR3 DNA (partial): TGTGCTAGCAGCCCGGGACAGGGGAGGGAACAGTAC. Amino acids: CASSPGQGREQY. Given in full, the CDR3 is CASSPGQGREQYF.

The table lists this clone with a few counts. Mouse gene names apply. Sequencing ends 1 residue short of the CDR3 end; the germline J gene provides the rest. The chain carries TRBV1 and TRBJ1-4; D is undetermined. Germline CDR1 NSQYPW, CDR2 LRSPGD (reference sequence). This CDR3 is built from 12 residues. V lost 3 bases, J lost 6 bases, and 5 bases lay in between. CDR3 bases read: TGCACCTGCAGTGCCAACGACGAAAGATTATTT. Translation: CTCSANDERLF. From start to end, the CDR3 is CTCSANDERLFF.

A remark on this clone: Mouse gene names apply. The CDR3 is cut off 1 residue early in the read; its end comes from the germline J gene. The rearrangement links TRBV3 to TRBJ2-7; a possible D gene is TRBD2 (6 bases). Trimming removed 3 bases at V and 7 bases at J, with 10 bases between. The CDR3 is 12 amino acids. CDR1 SNHLY and CDR2 FYNGKV come from the germline V gene (reference sequence). The CDR3 sequence: CASSLGGGEQYF. The CDR3 DNA, read in part, is TGTGCCAGCAGCTTGGGGGGTGGGGAACAGTAC.

A note on this clone: Gene names follow the mouse nomenclature. With the read ending 1 residue before the CDR3 end, the germline J gene is used to fill in that end. The chain links TRBV26 to TRBJ2-4; D not resolved. The germline V and J ends were trimmed by 5 bases and 1 base, with 10 bases remaining between them. The germline CDR1 and CDR2 sequences are KGHPV and FQNQEV (reference sequence). The CDR3 is made up of 14 amino acids. The CDR3 sequence: CASSKSGGQNTLYF. The sequenced CDR3 bases are TGTGCCAGCAGTAAGTCCGGAGGTCAAAACACCTTGTAC.

On this clone: Gene names are mouse gene names. Coverage ceases 1 residue before the CDR3 finishes, and the germline J gene fills in the end. This rearrangement joins TRBV19 to TRBJ1-1, with TRBD1 matching over 9 bases. CDR3 length: 14 amino acids. Trimming took 4 bases from V and 0 from J; bases not matched to a gene: 1. CDR1 and CDR2 (germline): FNHDT, SITEND (reference sequence). This CDR3 reads CASSGQGPNTEVFF. The part of the CDR3 DNA that was read is TGTGCCAGCAGTGGACAGGGGCCAAACACAGAAGTCTTC. Full variable domain (missing parts from reference TRBV19 and TRBJ1-1): GGIITQTPKFLIGQEGQKLTLKCQQNFNHDTMYWYRQDSGKGLRLIYYSITENDLQKGDLSEGYDASREKKSSFSLTVTSAQKNEMAVFLCASSGQGPNTEVFFGKGTRLTVV.

The table lists this clone with a few counts. Gene names and germline match the mouse. The covered CDR3 bases are TGTGCCAGCAGTGATGCAGGGACAAGTGCAGAAACGCTGTAT. This gives the protein CASSDAGTSAETLY. The whole CDR3 reads CASSDAGTSAETLYF. The chain has TRBV13-1 and TRBJ2-3; tentatively, D is TRBD1 (6 bases). The CDR3 end is not reached by the read, which stops 1 residue before it; the germline J gene fills it in. The V gene lost 0 bases and the J gene lost 0 bases, with 8 bases spanning the gap. CDR1 and CDR2 from the germline V gene are NSHNY and SYGAGN. This CDR3 is built from 15 residues.

This clone was recorded a few times. Gene names and germline refer to mouse. Read data end 1 residue before the CDR3 end; the end is taken from the germline J gene. The rearrangement joins TRBV1 to TRBJ1-6, with TRBD1 as a possible D gene (6 bases). TRBJ1-6 is marked as an open reading frame, function uncertain. Trimming pared 4 bases from V and 0 bases from J, leaving 7 bases between. Germline V gives CDR1 NSQYPW, CDR2 LRSPGD (reference sequence). The CDR3 runs 15 residues. Partial CDR3 DNA: TGCACCTGCAGTGGGGGACATTCCTATAATTCGCCCCTCTAC. Translation: CTCSGGHSYNSPLY. In full, the CDR3 reads CTCSGGHSYNSPLYF.